These T cell receptor beta chains were read from a single sample in a study of blood T cell repertoires in COVID-19. Assay: immunoSEQ multiplex PCR; the TCRdb copy retains only in-frame clones and omits some. The sample lists over 150,000 clones, approximately 80% occurring once. What was sequenced was peripheral blood. Every receptor here comes from a human donor in a cohort sampled during active COVID-19. The CDR3 runs from the conserved cysteine through the conserved F or W. A D gene is named only where the DNA matches it firmly. Rows give clone size only sometimes, using once, few, many, or a class for an expanded clone.

once,TRBV2,TRBD2,TRBJ2-3,18,TGTGCCAGCAGTGACTACTCCGGGACTAGCGGGAACACAGATACGCAGTATTTT,CASSDYSGTSGNTDTQYF
.,TRBV7-4,.,TRBJ1-3,16,TGTGCCAGCAGCTTAAGGGGCAGGCGCTCTGGAAACACCATATATTTT,CASSLRGRRSGNTIYF
.,TRBV5-6,.,TRBJ1-2,13,TGTGCCAGCAGCCTAAGACAGAACTATGGCTACACCTTC,CASSLRQNYGYTF
.,TRBV2,TRBD1,TRBJ2-6,15,TGTGCCAGCAGGGACAGGGGCACTGGGGCCAACGTCCTGACTTTC,CASRDRGTGANVLTF
.,TRBV5-1,.,TRBJ2-1,14,TGCGCCAGCAGCTTGAGGTCGCAGGGGAATGAGCAGTTCTTC,CASSLRSQGNEQFF
.,TRBV9,TRBD1,TRBJ2-2,13,TGTGCCAGCAGCGTAACAGGGGACGGGGAGCTGTTTTTT,CASSVTGDGELFF
.,TRBV19,TRBD2,TRBJ2-1,15,TGTGCCAGTAGCAACCCACCGGGGGGCTACAATGAGCAGTTCTTC,CASSNPPGGYNEQFF
.,TRBV19,TRBD1,TRBJ1-1,15,TGTGCCAGTAGTATGGGACAGGGGGCATGGACTGAAGCTTTCTTT,CASSMGQGAWTEAFF
.,TRBV28,TRBD1,TRBJ2-3,15,TGTGCCAGCAGAATCCGGGACAGAAGAACAGATACGCAGTATTTT,CASRIRDRRTDTQYF
.,TRBV7-9,.,TRBJ2-2,17,TGTGCCAGCAGCTACGCGGCCCAGGGGAGATCGGCCGGGGAGCTGTTTTTT,CASSYAAQGRSAGELFF
few,TRBV29-1,TRBD2,TRBJ2-2,16,TGCAGCGTTGATGATGCGGGAGACGGGTTCGGGGGGGAGCTGTTTTTT,CSVDDAGDGFGGELFF
.,TRBV28,.,TRBJ2-1,14,TGTGCCAGCAGTCCAAGCGACTCCTACAATGAGCAGTTCTTC,CASSPSDSYNEQFF
.,TRBV29-1,.,TRBJ2-3,14,TGCAGCGTTGATGTGAGCGGCGGCACAGATACGCAGTATTTT,CSVDVSGGTDTQYF
.,TRBV7-2,TRBD1,TRBJ1-6,15,TGTGCCAGCAGCTCCCGGACAGGGGACGGTTCACCCCTCCACTTT,CASSSRTGDGSPLHF
.,TRBV11-2,.,TRBJ1-5,15,TGTGCCAGCAGCTTAGTGGCAGGGAGCAATCAGCCCCAGCATTTT,CASSLVAGSNQPQHF
.,TRBV5-1,TRBD1,TRBJ2-3,13,TGCGCCAGCAGCTTGCGACAGGGATATACGCAGTATTTT,CASSLRQGYTQYF
few,TRBV7-8,TRBD1,TRBJ1-3,18,TGTGCCAGCAGCCTCCAAACACTCCACGACAGGGTTGGAAACACCATATATTTT,CASSLQTLHDRVGNTIYF
.,TRBV7-2,.,TRBJ1-4,14,TGTGCCAGCAGCTTCTACAGGGATGGTGAAAAACTGTTTTTT,CASSFYRDGEKLFF
.,TRBV27,TRBD2,TRBJ2-7,15,TGTGCCAGCAGTTGGTCGGGAGGTCGACCCTACGAGCAGTACTTC,CASSWSGGRPYEQYF
.,TRBV25-1,.,TRBJ2-1,16,TGTGCCAGCAGTGAATATCCGGGAACCCGCTACAATGAGCAGTTCTTC,CASSEYPGTRYNEQFF
.,TRBV24-1,.,TRBJ1-6,14,TGTGCCACCAGTGACTCCGGGAGACATTCACCCCTCCACTTT,CATSDSGRHSPLHF
.,TRBV4-1,TRBD2,TRBJ2-5,15,TGCGCCAGCAGCCTCAGTGGGAGGGGACAAGAGACCCAGTACTTC,CASSLSGRGQETQYF
.,TRBV5-1,.,TRBJ2-7,16,TGCGCCAGCAGTTGGCCGGGTCTAAACATCCACTACGAGCAGTACTTC,CASSWPGLNIHYEQYF